The rows below give T cell receptor beta chains drawn from one sample of a study of identical twins. TCRdb called the 5' RACE reads again in MiXCR, with one record for every CDR3 protein. This sample yields 550,000 to 800,000 distinct CDR3 sequences, of which about 7.6% are seen a single time; 1.6% belongs to the top ten. This same sample was also taken into another study, of yellow fever vaccine responses in identical twins.

The sample consisted of PBMCs. Receptors were obtained from a woman aged 18-29 years in good health. Each CDR3 is given with its conserved first and last residue.

v_call | cdr3_aa
TRBV12-3/TRBV12-4 | CASSPGEGGGYGYTF
TRBV5-1 | CASSGGYTNEKLFF
TRBV20-1 | CSAGRRDRGTEAFF
TRBV11-2 | CASSSISGTTNTEAFF
TRBV5-8 | CASSLAVSGSVGTDTQYF
TRBV28 | CASSSGRIQSSGNTIYF
TRBV20-1 | CSARDPGTASEQYF
TRBV7-2 | CASSLDSATDTQYF
TRBV5-6 | CASSFRDSNYNEQFF
TRBV20-1 | CSARRDTSTGELFF
TRBV29-1 | CSVVTLYNEQFF
TRBV10-3 | CAISESIVSNEKLFF
TRBV3-1 | CASSQVEYGEQFF
TRBV24-1 | CATSDPTSGRANEQFF
TRBV6-1 | CASSEGWGNTEAFF
TRBV15 | CATSRPSREKGNTGELFF
TRBV2 | CASNHGPGDNEQFF
TRBV27 | CASSLFAGGGEAFF
TRBV2 | CASSGTHSPLHF
TRBV24-1 | CATSDPSAGNTGELFF
TRBV15 | CATSRGLGTGTQVVAFF
TRBV4-1 | CASTRRDSLFSTDTQYF
TRBV27 | CASSLIGGNEQFF
TRBV15 | CATSRSAGSYNEQFF
TRBV12-3/TRBV12-4 | CASSFGTGGLGETQYF
TRBV9 | CASSRTEANYGYTF
TRBV5-1 | CASSSRPGTGFTEAFF
TRBV12-3/TRBV12-4 | CASSSRTPTGLANTGELFF
TRBV7-2 | CASSPAGQRYYEQYF
TRBV6-5 | CASSYGASGRSTDTQYF
TRBV13 | CASSPTDNSYNEQFF
TRBV5-1 | CASSLGFQVTDTQYF
TRBV24-1 | CATSDLSSGNTEAFF
TRBV11-2 | CASSSYGTGQEQYF
TRBV12-3/TRBV12-4 | CASAGGQETQYF
TRBV29-1 | CSVEVLGAANEKLFF
TRBV10-3 | CAIRPGLDLDTQYF
TRBV5-5 | CASTPYEEQFF
TRBV12-3/TRBV12-4 | CASTGHNTEAFF
TRBV10-2 | CASSVTSGMYEQYF
TRBV7-2 | CASRDRGHETQYF
TRBV18 | CASSPPSQGETQYF
TRBV5-1 | CASSYPGASSPLHF
TRBV4-1 | CASSQSGTAIGELFF
TRBV29-1 | CSAQEGWANYGYTF
TRBV20-1 | CSAREVVAGRDTGELFF
TRBV5-1 | CASSDQGGPRTDTQYF
TRBV12-3/TRBV12-4 | CASSLRGDEAFF
TRBV9 | CASSVDSSGELFF
TRBV12-3/TRBV12-4 | CASSLVNGEDGYTF
TRBV20-1 | CSARGERLSQPQHF
TRBV12-5 | CASGLDRDPLSGANVLTF
TRBV9 | CASSASLGHSRDYGYTF
TRBV2 | CASSDTGTEVSGELFF
TRBV12-3/TRBV12-4 | CASSPLMGVGPQHF
TRBV5-1 | CASSLLRDRYNEQFF
TRBV5-1 | CASSLALGINEQFF
TRBV3-1 | CASSQARGRETQYF